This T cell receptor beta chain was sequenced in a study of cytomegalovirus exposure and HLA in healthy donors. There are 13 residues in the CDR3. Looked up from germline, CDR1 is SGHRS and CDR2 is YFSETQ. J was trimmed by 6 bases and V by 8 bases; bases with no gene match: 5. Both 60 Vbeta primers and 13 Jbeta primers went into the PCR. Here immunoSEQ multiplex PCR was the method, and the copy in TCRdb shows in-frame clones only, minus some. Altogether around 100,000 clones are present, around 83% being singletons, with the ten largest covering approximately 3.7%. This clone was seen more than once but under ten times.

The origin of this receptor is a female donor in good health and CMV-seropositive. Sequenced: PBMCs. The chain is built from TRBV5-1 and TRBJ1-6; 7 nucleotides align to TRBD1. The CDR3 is CASRTGGNSPLHF. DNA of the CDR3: TGCGCCAGTCGGACAGGAGGTAATTCACCCCTCCACTTT.